One and the same sample provided the 13 T cell receptor beta chains below, sequenced in a study of CD8+CD57+ T cells in acquired aplastic anemia. TCR beta VDJ and CDR3 profiling used genomic DNA as template. From the reads, TCRdb called clonotypes with MiXCR, one entry per CDR3 protein. This sample has 190,000 or so distinct CDR3 sequences, with 48% found just once. Those patients picked for sequencing had displayed CD8+CD57+ cell expansion on flow cytometry. The sequencing input was sorted CD4+, CD8+, or CD8+CD57+ T cells (not recorded which) from PBMCs. The receptors were sampled from a human donor with aplastic anemia.

This clonotype was seen at least ten times. The chain carries TRBV7-2 and TRBJ2-7; D call uncertain. Germline-derived CDR1 and CDR2 are SGHTA and FQGNSA. The CDR3 contains 13 residues. Trimming took 4 bases from V and 1 from J, leaving 8 bases between them. The CDR3 coding sequence is TGTGCCAGCAGCTCACGAAATTCCTACGAGCAGTACTTC. It specifies CASSSRNSYEQYF.

The chain is built from TRBV7-6 and TRBJ1-6; D remains ambiguous. The CDR3 totals 15 residues. Germline values: CDR1 SGHVS, CDR2 FNYEAQ. V dropped 7 bases and J dropped 9 bases, with 19 bases sitting between them. The CDR3, as DNA: TGTGCCAGCAAAGGTCGGGTACAGCGATCTTCACCCCTCCACTTT. This encodes CASKGRVQRSSPLHF.

Worth noting for this clonotype: This may stem from a read error, because a much larger clone lies one nucleotide away. The chain couples TRBV6-1 to TRBJ2-2; 11 nucleotides match TRBD2. The CDR3 has 17 residues. The germline gives CDR1 MNHNS, CDR2 SASEGT. The CDR3 loop is CASSGISGRAYTGGLFF. The CDR3 nucleotides read TGTGCCAGCAGTGGGATTAGCGGGAGGGCCTACACCGGGGGGCTGTTTTTT.

The chain carries TRBV20-1 and TRBJ2-1; D is ambiguous. Germline-derived CDR1 and CDR2 are DFQATT and SNEGSKA (reference sequence). Deletions cut 3 bases from V and 6 bases from J, with 6 bases between. The CDR3 length is 11 residues. CDR3 DNA sequence: TGCAGTGCTAGGGCTATCAATGAGCAGTTCTTC. Residues: CSARAINEQFF.

The genes are TRBV20-1 and TRBJ2-5; D may correspond to TRBD1 or TRBD2 (5 bases each). The V gene's germline CDR1 is DFQATT and CDR2 SNEGSKA (reference sequence). CDR3 length equals 11 residues. CDR3 sequence: CSGTGQETQYF. In nucleotides, the CDR3 is TGCAGCGGGACCGGCCAAGAGACCCAGTACTTC.

This clonotype was seen at least ten times. This chain joins TRBV5-6 and TRBJ2-3; D might be TRBD1 (5 bases). The V gene's germline CDR1 is SGHDT and CDR2 YYEEEE. The V end lost 4 bases, the J end lost 2 bases, and 14 bases lay between the germline ends. The CDR3 has 15 amino acids. CDR3 coding DNA: TGTGCCAGCAGCACGAAGACAGAACCCACAGATACGCAGTATTTT. It translates to CASSTKTEPTDTQYF.

Ten or more counts support this clonotype. The V and J genes are TRBV19 and TRBJ1-2; TRBD1 matches at 9 bases. The CDR3 totals 14 residues. Germline V lookup: CDR1 LNHDA, CDR2 SQIVND (reference sequence). V shed 11 bases, J shed 7 bases, and the junction held 14 bases outside the gene matches. CDR3: CASSARDRAPGYTF. The CDR3 region has the DNA TGTGCCTCCTCAGCCCGGGACAGGGCTCCTGGCTACACCTTC.

The V call is TRBV7-9, the J call TRBJ2-7, with D maybe TRBD1 (8 bases). V was pared by 8 bases and J by 6 bases, with 14 bases between. Germline V CDR1 and CDR2: SEHNR, FQNEAQ (reference sequence). The CDR3 is 12 residues long. In DNA, the CDR3 is TGTGCCAGCGTGGGGGGGACAGGCGAGCAGTACTTC. Protein: CASVGGTGEQYF.

On this clonotype: As the CDR3 is not closed by the conserved phenylalanine or tryptophan, this likely results from a read error. The chain couples TRBV20-1 to TRBJ1-2; the D gene is possibly TRBD1 (5 bases). Trimming stripped 0 bases from V and 0 bases from J, with 8 bases between. Per germline, CDR1 DFQATT and CDR2 SNEGSKA (reference sequence). This CDR3 has 14 residues. CDR3 sequence: CSARDQGTNYGYTL. The CDR3 DNA reads TGCAGTGCTAGAGATCAGGGAACTAACTATGGCTACACCCTC.

There are many counts of this clonotype. The rearrangement uses TRBV24-1 and TRBJ2-7; no firm D call. CDR1 and CDR2 from the germline V gene are KGHDR and SFDVKD. The CDR3 runs 15 residues. V lost 8 bases, J lost 2 bases, and 18 bases lay in between. CDR3 coding DNA: TGTGCCACCATCGCCCCAAGGTCCCAAGCCTACGAGCAGTACTTC. It is translated as CATIAPRSQAYEQYF.

This chain connects TRBV2 to TRBJ1-2, with TRBD1 identical over 8 bases. Per the germline V gene, CDR1 is SNHLY and CDR2 is FYNNEI. V lost 2 bases to trimming and J lost 6 bases; unmatched junction nucleotides: 8. The CDR3 covers 15 residues. This chain's CDR3 is CASSEQGALADGYTF. The CDR3 nucleotides read TGTGCCAGCAGTGAACAGGGGGCTTTGGCGGATGGCTACACCTTC.

This clonotype was recorded at least ten times. This chain links TRBV2 with TRBJ2-5; maybe TRBD2 (6 bases). The germline V gene has CDR1 SNHLY and CDR2 FYNNEI. V lost 6 bases and J lost 5, with 7 bases in between. CDR3 length: 11 residues. CDR3 sequence: CASREGETQYF. In nucleotides, the CDR3 is TGTGCCAGCAGGGAGGGGGAGACCCAGTACTTC.

This sequence joins TRBV2 and TRBJ1-3, with TRBD1 as a possible D gene (6 bases). Germline assignment: CDR1 SNHLY and CDR2 FYNNEI. This CDR3 contains 15 residues. Trimming stripped 5 bases from V and 4 bases from J, with 15 bases between. Here the CDR3 reads CASSTTGTSGNTIYF. The CDR3, as DNA: TGTGCCAGCAGTACTACCGGGACATCAGGAAACACCATATATTTT.